These 10 T cell receptor beta chains were all obtained from the same sample, sequenced in a study of blood T cells in healthy people across ages. A sample-barcoded 5' primer and a J-beta primer mix were used in a second PCR of roughly 6 to 12 cycles. TCRdb redid the calling of the 5' RACE reads with MiXCR, one entry per CDR3 protein. The sample includes 980,000 or so distinct CDR3 sequences, 40% to 60% seen only once; the top ten take about an eighth. Sequencing used blood. All receptors derive from a young man in good health.

This rearrangement joins TRBV20-1 to TRBJ1-5; perhaps TRBD1 as D (6 bases). Looked up from germline, CDR1 is DFQATT and CDR2 is SNEGSKA (reference sequence). The CDR3 totals 14 residues. The V and J ends lost 6 bases and 0 bases respectively, with 12 bases between them. DNA for the CDR3: TGCAGTGCAAGACAGGATTGTAGCAATCAGCCCCAGCATTTT. Translated, it gives CSARQDCSNQPQHF.

The rearrangement uses TRBV6-5 and TRBJ2-7, with D unresolved. This CDR3 is 14 amino acids long. V was pared by 4 bases and J by 6 bases, with 16 bases between. CDR1 and CDR2 from the germline V gene are MNHEY and SVGAGI. The CDR3 coding sequence is TGTGCCAGCAGTTCCCCCAGTCCCACGAGCGAGCAGTACTTC. It translates to CASSSPSPTSEQYF.

This rearrangement joins TRBV28 to TRBJ2-7; TRBD1 is a possible D gene (6 bases). Germline V gene lookup returns CDR1 MDHEN and CDR2 SYDVKM. Trimming took 6 bases from V and 7 from J, leaving 19 bases between them. This CDR3 contains 14 residues. The CDR3: CASRPQDSRWEQYF. The CDR3 DNA follows: TGTGCCAGCAGACCCCAGGACAGTCGTTGGGAGCAGTACTTC.

The rearrangement uses TRBV6-4 and TRBJ2-3; 14 nucleotides align to TRBD2. The length of the CDR3 is 18 residues. In germline, CDR1 is MRHNA, CDR2 SNTAGT. The junction had 7 bases not matched to a gene; V was cut back by 0 bases and J by 5 bases. Written as DNA, the CDR3 is TGTGCCAGCAGTGACTCGGGACTAGCGGGGGCTCCGGGAGATACGCAGTATTTT. This gives the protein CASSDSGLAGAPGDTQYF.

This chain uses TRBV6-6 with TRBJ2-1; 11 bases are a match to TRBD2. V lost 0 bases to trimming and J lost 13 bases; unmatched junction nucleotides: 8. The CDR3 contains 15 residues. Germline V lookup: CDR1 MNHNY, CDR2 SVGAGI (reference sequence). CDR3 protein: CASSYSASGGPRQFF. The CDR3 nucleotides read TGTGCCAGCAGTTACTCGGCTAGCGGGGGGCCACGCCAGTTCTTC.

The chain couples TRBV10-3 to TRBJ1-2, with TRBD1 matching over 8 bases. This CDR3 spans 14 amino acids. CDR1 and CDR2 from the germline V gene are ENHRY and SYGVKD. The J segment lost 4 bases and the V segment lost 4 bases, leaving 5 bases of the junction unmatched. This chain's CDR3 is CAISADRATYGYTF. CDR3 sequence (DNA): TGTGCCATCAGTGCGGACAGGGCAACCTATGGCTACACCTTC.

The V call is TRBV20-1, the J call TRBJ1-5; D is possibly TRBD1 (5 bases). The germline CDR1 and CDR2 sequences are DFQATT and SNEGSKA (reference sequence). The CDR3 contains 15 residues. Trimming removed 6 bases from V and 0 bases from J, with 15 bases in between. For the CDR3, the DNA is TGCAGTGCCGCCCGGGGGGGGTATAGCAATCAGCCCCAGCATTTT. This gives the protein CSAARGGYSNQPQHF.

This clonotype has at least ten counts. This chain links TRBV7-2 with TRBJ2-3; D uncertain. The CDR3 sequence is 14 residues long. CDR1 and CDR2 from the germline V gene are SGHTA and FQGNSA. Trimming removed 5 bases at V and 6 bases at J, with 15 bases between. The CDR3 region is CASSRGTRLDTQYF. The CDR3 coding sequence is TGTGCCAGCAGCCGTGGTACCCGTCTGGATACGCAGTATTTT.

Points on this clonotype: A much larger clone sits a single nucleotide away, making a read error possible. The rearrangement links TRBV20-1 to TRBJ1-1; D remains ambiguous. The CDR3 extends over 14 amino acids. The V end was cut by 0 bases, the J end by 10 bases, with 18 bases between. CDR1 and CDR2 from the germline V gene are DFQATT and SNEGSKA (reference sequence). CDR3 loop: CSAREMDPLRPAFF. The CDR3 coding sequence is TGCAGTGCTAGAGAAATGGACCCCCTTAGGCCAGCTTTCTTT.

The V call is TRBV29-1, the J call TRBJ2-7, with TRBD2 as a possible D gene (5 bases). Germline CDR1 and CDR2: SQVTM and ANQGSEA. This CDR3 has 16 amino acids. V was pared by 1 base and J by 0 bases, with 16 bases between. The CDR3 protein is CSVEGGESRSSYEQYF. CDR3 DNA: TGCAGCGTTGAAGGTGGGGAGTCTAGGAGCTCCTACGAGCAGTACTTC.